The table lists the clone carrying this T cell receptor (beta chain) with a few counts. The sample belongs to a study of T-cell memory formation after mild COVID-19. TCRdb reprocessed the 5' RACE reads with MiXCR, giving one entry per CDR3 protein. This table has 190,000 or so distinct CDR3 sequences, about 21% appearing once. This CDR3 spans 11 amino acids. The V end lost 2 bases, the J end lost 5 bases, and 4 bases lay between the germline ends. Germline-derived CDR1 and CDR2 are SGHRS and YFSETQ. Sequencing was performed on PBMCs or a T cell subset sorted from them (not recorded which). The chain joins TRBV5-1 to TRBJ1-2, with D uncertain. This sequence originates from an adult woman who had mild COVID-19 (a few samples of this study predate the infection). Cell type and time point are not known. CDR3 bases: TGCGCCAGCAGCTTTGGTTATGGCTACACCTTC. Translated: CASSFGYGYTF.